One sample yielded the 20 T cell receptor beta chains listed below, sequenced in a study of blood T cell repertoires in COVID-19. The method was immunoSEQ multiplex PCR; TCRdb's version includes in-frame clones alone and lacks a portion of them. Of some 300,000 clones listed, approximately 88% are singletons. Sequenced material: PBMCs or T cells enriched from blood (not recorded which). Receptor source: a woman in her 30s who had recovered from COVID-19.

The rearrangement joins TRBV30 to TRBJ1-1; 8 nucleotides line up with TRBD1. Germline V gene lookup returns CDR1 GTSNPN and CDR2 SVGIG (reference sequence). The CDR3 is made up of 14 amino acids. After removal of 4 bases from V and 6 bases from J, the junction contained 10 bases not matched to a gene. This chain's CDR3 is CAWTALRGQAEAFF. The CDR3 bases are TGTGCCTGGACCGCCCTCAGGGGACAGGCTGAAGCTTTCTTT.

The chain is built from TRBV9 and TRBJ2-5; 10 bases fit TRBD1. The CDR3 runs to 14 residues. CDR1 and CDR2 from the germline V gene are SGDLS and YYNGEE. With V trimmed by 0 bases and J by 4 bases, 0 bases remained unmatched. This CDR3 reads CASSVGDRGETQYF. In nucleotides, the CDR3 is TGTGCCAGCAGCGTAGGGGACAGGGGAGAGACCCAGTACTTC.

This clone appeared a single time. V usage is TRBV7-9 and J usage is TRBJ1-6; 7 bases agree with TRBD1. Trimming cost V 4 bases and J 11 bases; bases outside gene matches: 8. The length of the CDR3 is 14 residues. Germline loops: CDR1 SEHNR, CDR2 FQNEAQ (reference sequence). The CDR3, as DNA: TGTGCCAGCAGCTCGACAGGGAGTAGGGCACCCCTCCACTTT. It encodes CASSSTGSRAPLHF.

The chain links TRBV6-5 to TRBJ2-2; unclear D gene. Trimming pared 6 bases from V and 1 base from J, leaving 9 bases between. This CDR3 has 14 residues. Germline lookup yields CDR1 MNHEY and CDR2 SVGAGI. The CDR3 bases are TGTGCCAGCAGAAACGGTTGGAACACCGGGGAGCTGTTTTTT. Protein product: CASRNGWNTGELFF.

This sequence joins TRBV5-6 and TRBJ1-2; maybe TRBD1 (5 bases). Germline assignment: CDR1 SGHDT and CDR2 YYEEEE. The CDR3 loop spans 14 amino acids. V dropped 4 bases and J dropped 3 bases, with 13 bases sitting between them. The CDR3 loop reads CASSLRGLDYGYTF. DNA for the CDR3: TGTGCCAGCAGCCTGCGGGGGTTGGACTATGGCTACACCTTC.

The chain carries TRBV19 and TRBJ2-5; TRBD2 aligns across 11 bases. Germline V lookup: CDR1 LNHDA, CDR2 SQIVND (reference sequence). Trimming took 7 bases from V and 5 from J; bases not matched to a gene: 3. The CDR3 consists of 13 residues. This CDR3 is CASKTSGMETQYF. The CDR3 nucleotides are TGTGCCAGTAAGACTAGCGGGATGGAGACCCAGTACTTC.

The rearrangement joins TRBV4-3 to TRBJ1-2; TRBD1 agrees at 8 bases. Germline CDR1 is LGHNA and CDR2 is YSLEER. V lost 0 bases, J lost 5 bases, and 8 bases stayed unmatched. The CDR3 sequence is 16 residues long. Here the CDR3 DNA reads TGCGCCAGCAGCCAAGACCGACTGGACAGGGAGTATGGCTACACCTTC. Protein sequence: CASSQDRLDREYGYTF.

The V and J genes are TRBV27 and TRBJ2-1; perhaps TRBD2 as D (5 bases). Trimming pared 0 bases from V and 2 bases from J, leaving 5 bases between. Germline CDR1 and CDR2: MNHEY and SMNVEV (reference sequence). The CDR3 length is 14 residues. CDR3 in DNA: TGTGCCAGCAGTTTATCCGGGGCCTACAATGAGCAGTTCTTC. It codes for CASSLSGAYNEQFF.

J is TRBJ1-1 and V is TRBV11-2, with 7 positions matching TRBD1. Trimming at V came to 2 bases and at J to 5 bases, leaving 11 bases not matched to a gene. The CDR3 length is 16 residues. The germline gives CDR1 SGHAT, CDR2 FQNNGV. This chain's CDR3 is CASSLLPGQFRTEAFF. The DNA for the CDR3 is TGTGCCAGCAGCTTACTCCCGGGACAGTTCAGGACTGAAGCTTTCTTT.

This clone occurred a few times. The chain uses TRBV3-1 (or the pseudogene TRBV3-2) and TRBJ1-6; maybe TRBD1 (5 bases). Germline loops: CDR1 LGHDT, CDR2 YNNKEL (reference sequence). This CDR3 is 20 amino acids long. Trimming cost V 4 bases and J 4 bases, with 26 bases left between them. The CDR3 DNA follows: TGTGCCAGCAGCCCGGCTCCCCCCCCATGTCAGGGTGCGTATAATTCACCCCTCCACTTT. This gives the protein CASSPAPPPCQGAYNSPLHF.

The rearrangement links TRBV11-2 to TRBJ1-2; a weak D match, TRBD1 (5 bases). This CDR3 contains 14 residues. CDR1 is SGHAT, CDR2 FQNNGV, per germline. Between the trimmed V and J ends, which lost 1 base and 5 bases, there was a span of 11 bases. CDR3 sequence reads: CASSLASGPYGYTF. The CDR3 bases are TGTGCCAGCAGCTTAGCTTCAGGGCCTTATGGCTACACCTTC.

This chain uses TRBV7-6 with TRBJ2-7, with D tentatively TRBD1 (7 bases). The germline V and J ends were trimmed by 1 base and 7 bases, with 17 bases remaining between them. The CDR3 has 15 amino acids. Germline loops: CDR1 SGHVS, CDR2 FNYEAQ. The CDR3: CASSLVEGAGWEQYF. In nucleotides, the CDR3 is TGTGCCAGCAGCTTAGTCGAGGGGGCGGGATGGGAGCAGTACTTC.

This clone is a singleton in its sample. The V and J genes are TRBV30 and TRBJ2-7; D might be TRBD1 (5 bases). The V and J ends lost 2 bases and 2 bases respectively, with 13 bases between them. This CDR3 is built from 14 residues. Germline-derived CDR1 and CDR2 are GTSNPN and SVGIG (reference sequence). The CDR3 DNA reads TGTGCCTGGAGTCCCAGACAGATCCCCTACGAGCAGTACTTC. Translated: CAWSPRQIPYEQYF.

V is TRBV6-6 and J is TRBJ2-4, with TRBD2 matching 9 bases. Trimming cost V 8 bases and J 0 bases; bases outside gene matches: 11. The CDR3 is 17 residues long. Looked up from germline, CDR1 is MNHNY and CDR2 is SVGAGI (reference sequence). This CDR3 reads CASGRAAGGLAKNIQYF. The CDR3, as DNA: TGTGCCAGCGGTCGGGCAGCGGGGGGCCTAGCCAAAAACATTCAGTACTTC.

This clone was seen more than once but under ten times. This chain uses TRBV9 with TRBJ1-2; D remains ambiguous. Trimming took off 4 bases at V and 7 bases at J, with 17 bases between the two ends. The CDR3 totals 14 residues. CDR1 SGDLS and CDR2 YYNGEE come from the germline V gene. For the CDR3, the DNA is TGTGCCAGCAGCCCCCGTTTCGGGGTTGGTGGCTACACCTTC. It codes for CASSPRFGVGGYTF.

This chain uses TRBV18 with TRBJ1-2; D possibly corresponds to TRBD1 (6 bases). Germline CDR1 reads KGHSH; CDR2 reads LQKENI. Trimming left V 4 bases short and J 4 bases short, with 13 bases between. The CDR3 contains 14 residues. In nucleotides, the CDR3 is TGTGCCAGCTCACACAGGACAGCAGCCTATGGCTACACCTTC. This gives the protein CASSHRTAAYGYTF.

V gene TRBV27 combines with J gene TRBJ1-2; 7 bases map to TRBD1. The V gene's germline CDR1 is MNHEY and CDR2 SMNVEV (reference sequence). V shed 2 bases, J shed 8 bases, and the junction held 5 bases outside the gene matches. The CDR3 spans 13 residues. This CDR3 reads CASSLARGLGYTF. Written as DNA, the CDR3 is TGTGCCAGCAGTTTAGCAAGGGGGCTAGGCTACACCTTC.

The V gene is TRBV6-1, the J gene TRBJ1-1, with 9 positions matching TRBD1. CDR1 is MNHNS and CDR2 is SASEGT in the germline V gene. The CDR3 has 14 residues. Trimming removed 2 bases from V and 7 bases from J; junction bases left unmatched: 5. CDR3 sequence reads: CASSEIRTGVEAFF. In DNA form, the CDR3 reads TGTGCCAGCAGTGAAATTAGGACAGGGGTTGAAGCTTTCTTT.

The chain couples TRBV7-9 to TRBJ2-7, with TRBD2 as a possible D gene (6 bases). V gave up 5 bases and J gave up 2 bases, with 16 bases separating them. Germline lookup yields CDR1 SEHNR and CDR2 FQNEAQ (reference sequence). The CDR3 has 15 residues. The CDR3 DNA reads as TGTGCCAGCAGCCATCTAACTAGCAAAACCTACGAGCAGTACTTC. The encoded protein is CASSHLTSKTYEQYF.

The chain has TRBV5-4 and TRBJ2-4; the match to TRBD2 covers 14 bases. Germline V gene lookup returns CDR1 SGHNT and CDR2 YYREEE (reference sequence). With V trimmed by 4 bases and J by 1 base, 10 bases remained unmatched. This CDR3 contains 19 residues. The CDR3 nucleotides read TGTGCCAGCAGCGACCCGACTAGCGGGGGGGCCGAGGCCAAAAACATTCAGTACTTC. Its translation: CASSDPTSGGAEAKNIQYF.